The T cell receptor (beta chain) described here comes from a study of CD8 T cells in ankylosing spondylitis. Study-level points and caveats: The authors reported significant enrichment of disease-linked clones in matched ankylosing spondylitis synovial fluid. What appeared characteristic of ankylosing spondylitis blood was a TCR beta motif of 7 or 8 highly homologous variants.

TCR beta libraries were made by quantitative 5'-RACE with molecular barcodes. One entry per CDR3 protein, called by TCRdb with MiXCR from the 5' RACE reads. The sample yields 10,000 to 15,000 distinct CDR3 sequences, approximately 3% seen once. The CDR3 consists of 13 residues. Per germline, CDR1 SGDLS and CDR2 YYNGEE. Trimming shortened V by 3 bases and J by 4 bases, and 10 bases separated the two germline ends. This clonotype was seen ten or more times. The antigen remains unidentified. The sequence derives from a male donor with ankylosing spondylitis or in good health (not recorded which). The chain is built from TRBV9 and TRBJ1-2, with D hard to call. Sequenced input: blood, either unsorted or a sorted T cell fraction (not recorded which). DNA for the CDR3: TGTGCCAGCAGCGAAGGGAATGGCTATGGCTACACCTTC. This sequence encodes CASSEGNGYGYTF.